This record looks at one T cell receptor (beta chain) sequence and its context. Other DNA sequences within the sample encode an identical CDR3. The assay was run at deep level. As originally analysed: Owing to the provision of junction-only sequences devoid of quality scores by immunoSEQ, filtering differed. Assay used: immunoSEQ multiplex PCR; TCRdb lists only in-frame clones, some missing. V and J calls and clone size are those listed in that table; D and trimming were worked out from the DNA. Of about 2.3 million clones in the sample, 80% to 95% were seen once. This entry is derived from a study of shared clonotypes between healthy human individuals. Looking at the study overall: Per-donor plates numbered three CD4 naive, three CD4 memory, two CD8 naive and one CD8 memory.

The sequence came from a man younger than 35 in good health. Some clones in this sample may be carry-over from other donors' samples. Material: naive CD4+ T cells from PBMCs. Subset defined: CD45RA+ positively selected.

CDR3 loop: CASSLGGTSYEQYF. In DNA form, the CDR3 reads TGTGCCAGCAGCTTGGGCGGGACCTCCTACGAGCAGTACTTC. The chain uses TRBV7-3 and TRBJ2-7, with TRBD2 as a possible D gene (6 bases). V lost 3 bases and J lost 0, with 9 bases in between. Germline-derived CDR1 and CDR2 are SGHTA and FQGTGA. This CDR3 spans 14 amino acids.